These 20 T cell receptor beta chains were sequenced from one sample in a study of blood T cell repertoires in COVID-19 (dated by TCRdb to the early 2020s). The library was generated by the immunoSEQ multiplex PCR assay. The source is immuneACCESS, and TCRdb retained only in-frame sequences with V and J called. Part of the clones is not carried over; for the studies checked, unresolved V genes explain less than half of this, and the remainder is unexplained. The sample table contains approximately 340,000 clones; only one count was recorded for 83% of them. The ten biggest clones cover approximately 3% of the sample. The sequenced sample was peripheral blood. The receptors stem from a man aged 30 to 39 with active or convalescent COVID-19.

The chain has TRBV6-5 and TRBJ1-5; no definite D call. Germline CDR1 and CDR2: MNHEY and SVGAGI. Trimming left V 5 bases short and J 5 bases short, with 10 bases between. This CDR3 comprises 13 residues. CDR3 nucleotides: TGTGCCAGCAGTACCAGTCCTGATCAGCCCCAGCATTTT. Its protein is CASSTSPDQPQHF.

The gene calls are TRBV12-2 and TRBJ2-3; TRBD2 is the table's D call, not checked against the DNA. TRBV12-2 is described as a pseudogene. The CDR3 sequence is 14 residues long. CDR3 sequence reads: CASRSGGGTDTQYF. In DNA, the CDR3 is TGTGCAAGTCGCTCGGGGGGCGGCACAGATACGCAGTATTTT.

This sequence joins TRBV19 and TRBJ1-4; D not certain. The CDR3 has 13 amino acids. Trimming pared 5 bases from V and 10 bases from J, leaving 14 bases between. In germline, CDR1 is LNHDA, CDR2 SQIVND (reference sequence). The CDR3 DNA sequence: TGTGCCAGTAGTGAATCCTTAGAGGGAAAACTGTTTTTT. Encoded protein: CASSESLEGKLFF.

In nucleotides, the CDR3 is TGCGCCAGCAGCCAAGATTCAGCGAAAAATGAGCAGTTCTTC. Its translation is CASSQDSAKNEQFF. The V gene is TRBV4-3, the J gene TRBJ2-1; D not resolved. V lost 0 bases, J lost 7 bases, and 10 bases lay in between. Germline CDR1 and CDR2: LGHNA and YSLEER. The CDR3 spans 14 residues.

The CDR3 DNA is TGTGCCAGCAGCCCGTCGGGTAGCGGGGGGAGTATGTGGGAGACCCAGTACTTC. This gives the protein CASSPSGSGGSMWETQYF. This chain joins TRBV7-2 and TRBJ2-5; 10 bases fit TRBD2. The germline V gene encodes CDR1 SGHTA and CDR2 FQGNSA. The V and J ends lost 5 bases and 5 bases, in that order; junction bases with no gene match: 17. CDR3 length: 18 amino acids.

V is TRBV7-3 and J is TRBJ2-1; TRBD2 matches 13 bases. Trimming removed 0 bases from V and 8 bases from J; junction bases left unmatched: 7. There are 17 residues in the CDR3. CDR1 is SGHTA and CDR2 is FQGTGA in the germline V gene. The CDR3 region is CASSLTGGLAGADEQFF. The CDR3 nucleotides read TGTGCCAGCAGCTTAACCGGAGGACTAGCGGGAGCGGATGAGCAGTTCTTC.

Here the CDR3 DNA reads TGCGCCAGCAGCCAAGAAGATGGCAGGCGTGGAACTGAAGCTTTCTTT. This translates into CASSQEDGRRGTEAFF. The genes are TRBV4-1 and TRBJ1-1, with D hard to call. Germline CDR1 reads MGHRA; CDR2 reads YSYEKL. The CDR3 has 16 amino acids. Trimming cost V 0 bases and J 5 bases, with 16 bases left between them.

This clone occurred a few times. The rearrangement uses TRBV4-1 and TRBJ1-2, with 8 bases that match TRBD1. Germline loops: CDR1 MGHRA, CDR2 YSYEKL. V lost 8 bases and J lost 8; bases outside the gene matches: 10. This CDR3 is built from 13 residues. The CDR3 DNA sequence: TGCGCCAGCGCTCCTCAGGGGGCGCAGGGCTACACCTTC. Protein: CASAPQGAQGYTF.

The rearrangement links TRBV18 to TRBJ2-6; a possible D gene is TRBD1 (5 bases). Per germline, CDR1 KGHSH and CDR2 LQKENI. The CDR3 sequence is 16 residues long. Trimming took off 3 bases at V and 0 bases at J, with 9 bases between the two ends. The CDR3 is CASSPDTISGANVLTF. CDR3 DNA: TGTGCCAGCTCACCGGACACCATCTCTGGGGCCAACGTCCTGACTTTC.

The chain employs TRBV4-1 and TRBJ2-1, with no clear D. V was trimmed by 5 bases and J by 10 bases, leaving 24 bases between them. This CDR3 has 16 residues. Per the germline V gene, CDR1 is MGHRA and CDR2 is YSYEKL. CDR3 in amino acids: CASSASPASLPREQFF. Here the CDR3 DNA reads TGCGCCAGCAGCGCTTCCCCCGCATCCCTCCCGCGGGAGCAGTTCTTC.

The V gene is TRBV2, the J gene TRBJ2-1; TRBD2 matches 7 bases. The CDR3 totals 15 residues. Germline V gene lookup returns CDR1 SNHLY and CDR2 FYNNEI. V lost 6 bases, J lost 2 bases, and 7 bases stayed unmatched. CDR3 protein: CASRISTSAYNEQFF. In nucleotides, the CDR3 is TGTGCCAGCAGGATATCAACTAGCGCCTACAATGAGCAGTTCTTC.

The chain couples TRBV30 to TRBJ2-7; maybe TRBD1 (6 bases). The CDR3 extends over 12 amino acids. Germline V CDR1 and CDR2: GTSNPN, SVGIG (reference sequence). With 2 bases removed from V and 2 bases from J, the gap between germline ends came to 7 bases. The CDR3 sequence: CAWSNRAYEQYF. CDR3 nucleotide sequence: TGTGCCTGGAGTAACAGGGCCTACGAGCAGTACTTC.

The gene calls are TRBV11-2 and TRBJ1-5; D unclear. V was clipped by 1 base and J by 1 base, with 5 bases between them. CDR1 SGHAT and CDR2 FQNNGV come from the germline V gene. This CDR3 has 14 amino acids. The CDR3, as DNA: TGTGCCAGCAGCTTAGGCGGGAGCAATCAGCCCCAGCATTTT. It specifies CASSLGGSNQPQHF.

The V call is TRBV5-1, the J call TRBJ1-4; no firm D call. Germline V gene lookup returns CDR1 SGHRS and CDR2 YFSETQ. The ends were cut back, 0 bases at V and 0 bases at J, with 6 bases in the middle. This CDR3 comprises 15 residues. The CDR3 DNA follows: TGCGCCAGCAGCTTGGAGCTCGCAACTAATGAAAAACTGTTTTTT. Protein sequence: CASSLELATNEKLFF.

This rearrangement joins TRBV14 to TRBJ2-1; 7 bases align to TRBD2. Germline V CDR1 and CDR2: SGHDN, FVKESK. The V and J ends lost 2 bases and 6 bases, in that order; junction bases with no gene match: 4. This CDR3 is built from 14 residues. The CDR3 protein is CASSQNSGGNEQFF. For the CDR3, the DNA is TGTGCCAGCAGCCAAAACTCGGGGGGCAATGAGCAGTTCTTC.

This chain links TRBV7-9 with TRBJ1-1, with TRBD1 identical over 7 bases. The CDR3 runs to 16 residues. Germline CDR1 SEHNR, CDR2 FQNEAQ (reference sequence). Trimming removed 5 bases from V and 0 bases from J; junction bases left unmatched: 9. As DNA, the CDR3 is TGTGCCAGCAGCCCTTACGACAGGGCCATGAACACTGAAGCTTTCTTT. As protein: CASSPYDRAMNTEAFF. Supplemented by reference TRBV7-9 and TRBJ1-1, the full variable domain reads DTGVSQNPRHKITKRGQNVTFRCDPISEHNRLYWYRQTLGQGPEFLTYFQNEAQLEKSRLLSDRFSAERPKGSFSTLEIQRTEQGDSAMYLCASSPYDRAMNTEAFFGQGTRLTVV.

This chain links TRBV15 with TRBJ2-3; 10 bases match TRBD1. In germline, CDR1 is LNHNV, CDR2 YYDKDF (reference sequence). Losses at the gene ends were 6 bases for V and 5 bases for J; bases not matched to a gene: 8. This CDR3 region has 15 residues. CDR3 coding DNA: TGTGCCACCAGGGGGGGGGACAGGGGAGGAGATACGCAGTATTTT. Its protein is CATRGGDRGGDTQYF.

The V gene is TRBV2, the J gene TRBJ2-3; 8 bases line up with TRBD2. In germline, CDR1 is SNHLY, CDR2 FYNNEI. J was trimmed by 0 bases and V by 7 bases; bases with no gene match: 15. This CDR3 has 18 amino acids. CDR3 DNA sequence: TGTGCCAGCAACCTTCAGGCCAGCGGGGGCAGGAGCACAGATACGCAGTATTTT. It yields the protein CASNLQASGGRSTDTQYF.

This chain connects TRBV4-1 to TRBJ2-7; TRBD2 is a possible D gene (6 bases). Per the germline V gene, CDR1 is MGHRA and CDR2 is YSYEKL. The ends were cut back, 4 bases at V and 4 bases at J, with 11 bases in the middle. CDR3 length: 13 residues. CDR3 amino acids: CASSRTGSYEQYF. CDR3 in DNA: TGCGCCAGCAGCCGGACCGGGAGTTACGAGCAGTACTTC.

With respect to this clone: The sample contains more than one DNA sequence encoding this CDR3. The V gene is TRBV6-1, the J gene TRBJ2-7; 7 bases align to TRBD2. The CDR3 runs to 14 residues. Germline V gene data show CDR1 as MNHNS and CDR2 as SASEGT. J lost 2 bases, V lost 0 bases, and 1 base had no gene match. CDR3 loop: CASSEAAGTYEQYF. CDR3 coding DNA: TGTGCCAGCAGTGAAGCAGCGGGAACCTACGAGCAGTACTTC.